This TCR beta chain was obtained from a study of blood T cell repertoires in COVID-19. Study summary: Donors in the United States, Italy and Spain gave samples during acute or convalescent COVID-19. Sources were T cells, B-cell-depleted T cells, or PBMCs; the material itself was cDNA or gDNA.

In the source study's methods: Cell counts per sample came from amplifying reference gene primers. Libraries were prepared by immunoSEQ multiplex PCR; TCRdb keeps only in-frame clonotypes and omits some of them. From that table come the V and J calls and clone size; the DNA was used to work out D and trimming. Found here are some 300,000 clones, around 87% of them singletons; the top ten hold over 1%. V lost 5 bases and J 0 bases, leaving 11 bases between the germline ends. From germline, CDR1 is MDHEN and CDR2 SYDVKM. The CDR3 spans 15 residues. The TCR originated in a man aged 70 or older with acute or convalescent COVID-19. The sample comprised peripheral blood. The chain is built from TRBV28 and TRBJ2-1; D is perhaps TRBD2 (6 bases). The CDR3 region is CASSGRYSSYNEQFF. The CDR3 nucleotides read TGTGCCAGCAGTGGGAGGTACAGCTCCTACAATGAGCAGTTCTTC.